The sample holds many counts of the clone carrying this T cell receptor (beta chain). One end of the junction does not line up with germline, which may come from a read error. Germline CDR1 and CDR2: SGHTA and FQGNSA. The CDR3 loop spans 15 amino acids. This entry comes from a study of identical twins. TCRdb re-called the 5' RACE reads with MiXCR, one entry per CDR3 protein. The repertoire holds roughly 770,000 distinct CDR3 sequences, with about 20% as singletons. These data were also filed under a second study, of T cells expressing NK-cell markers.

The sample comprised PBMCs. This sequence was found in a young woman in good health. This sequence joins TRBV7-2 and TRBJ2-7; tentatively, D is TRBD2 (6 bases). CDR3 sequence: CASSLAAGSSYEQYF. Written as DNA, the CDR3 is TGCGCCAGCAGCTTGGCCGCGGGGAGCTCCTACGAGCAGTACTTC.